This T cell receptor beta chain was sequenced in a study of blood T cell repertoires in COVID-19. Original handling: Estimation of nucleated cell counts relied on the amplification of reference gene primers. Sequenced by immunoSEQ multiplex PCR; TCRdb stores in-frame clones only, minus some. V and J calls and clone size are those listed in that table; D and trimming were worked out from the DNA. The sample lists approximately 70,000 clones; 79% were seen once. Germline CDR1 and CDR2: MGHRA and YSYEKL. The length of the CDR3 is 14 residues. V lost 1 base and J lost 3, with 10 bases in between. The V gene is TRBV4-1, the J gene TRBJ2-7; D gene unclear. The specimen sequenced was peripheral blood. This sequence was found in a woman over 75 with active or convalescent COVID-19. The CDR3 DNA is TGCGCCAGCAGCCAAGCTCCGAGGTTCTACGAGCAGTACTTC. Protein sequence: CASSQAPRFYEQYF.